This TCR beta chain was obtained from a study of T cell responses to AZD1222 COVID-19 vaccine. Generated by immunoSEQ multiplex PCR, the TCRdb table keeps only in-frame clones and is missing some. The sample holds about 110,000 clones, 92% seen once. In germline, CDR1 is ENHRY, CDR2 SYGVKD. V was shortened by 6 bases and J by 5 bases, with 14 bases between the two germline ends. The CDR3 has 14 amino acids. The starting material was peripheral blood, obtained 28 days after the second AZD1222 dose. The clonotype originates from an adult who received the AZD1222 COVID-19 vaccine. The chain carries TRBV10-3 and TRBJ1-5; weak D call: TRBD1 (5 bases). The DNA of the CDR3 is TGTGCCATCAGCCCATCCCGAGGGGATCAGCCCCAGCATTTT. Amino acid sequence: CAISPSRGDQPQHF.